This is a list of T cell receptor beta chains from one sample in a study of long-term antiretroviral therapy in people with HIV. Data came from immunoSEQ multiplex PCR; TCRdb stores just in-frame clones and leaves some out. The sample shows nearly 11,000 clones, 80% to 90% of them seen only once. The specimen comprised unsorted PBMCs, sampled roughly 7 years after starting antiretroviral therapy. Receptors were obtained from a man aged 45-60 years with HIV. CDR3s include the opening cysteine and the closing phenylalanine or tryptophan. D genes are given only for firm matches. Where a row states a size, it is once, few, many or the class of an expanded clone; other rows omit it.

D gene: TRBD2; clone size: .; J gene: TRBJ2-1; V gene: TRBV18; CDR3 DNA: TGTGCCAGCTCACCACTAGCGGGGGCCTACAATGAGCAGTTCTTC; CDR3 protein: CASSPLAGAYNEQFF
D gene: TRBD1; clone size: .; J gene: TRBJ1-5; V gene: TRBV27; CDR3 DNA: TGTGCCAGCAGTTTATGGGGACAGGTAAATCAGCCCCAGCATTTT; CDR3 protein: CASSLWGQVNQPQHF
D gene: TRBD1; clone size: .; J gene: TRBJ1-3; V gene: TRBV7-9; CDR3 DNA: TGTGCCAGCAACGCAGGGGGGACTGGAAACACCATATATTTT; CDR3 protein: CASNAGGTGNTIYF
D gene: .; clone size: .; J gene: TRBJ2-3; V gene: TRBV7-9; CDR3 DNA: TGTGCCAGCAGCCCCCCCGCACCAGATACGCAGTATTTT; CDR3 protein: CASSPPAPDTQYF
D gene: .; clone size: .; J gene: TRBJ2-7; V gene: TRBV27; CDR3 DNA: TGTGCCAGCAGTTTAGAGGTCGGGGTAGAGCAGTACTTC; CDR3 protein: CASSLEVGVEQYF
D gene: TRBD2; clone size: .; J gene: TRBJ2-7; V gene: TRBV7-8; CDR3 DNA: TGTGCCAGCAGCCCACTAGCGGGGTCATCCTACGAGCAGTACTTC; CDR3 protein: CASSPLAGSSYEQYF
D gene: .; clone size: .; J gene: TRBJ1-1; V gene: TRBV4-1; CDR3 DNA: TGCGCCAGCAGCCCTTTGGCAGGTGCGAACACTGAAGCTTTCTTT; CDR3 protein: CASSPLAGANTEAFF
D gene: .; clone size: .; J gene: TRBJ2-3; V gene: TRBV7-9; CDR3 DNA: TGTGCCAGCAGCCCCGGCAGGGATACGCAGTATTTT; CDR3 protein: CASSPGRDTQYF
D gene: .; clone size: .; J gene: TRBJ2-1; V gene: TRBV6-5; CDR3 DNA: TGTGCCAGCAGTAGGGGTGTCGGGATCAATGAGCAGTTCTTC; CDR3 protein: CASSRGVGINEQFF
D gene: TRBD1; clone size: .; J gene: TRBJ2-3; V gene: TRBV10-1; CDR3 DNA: TGCGCCAGCAGTGACGAGACAGGGATCTCAGATACGCAGTATTTT; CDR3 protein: CASSDETGISDTQYF
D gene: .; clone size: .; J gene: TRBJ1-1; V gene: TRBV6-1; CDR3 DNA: TGTGCCAGCAGTGAAATCGTAGTCGAAAGATCGTCTGAAGCTTTCTTT; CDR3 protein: CASSEIVVERSSEAFF
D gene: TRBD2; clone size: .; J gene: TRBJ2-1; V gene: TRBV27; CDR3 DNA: TGTGCCAGCAGTTACCTTAGCGGGGTGAATGAGCAGTTCTTC; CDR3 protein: CASSYLSGVNEQFF
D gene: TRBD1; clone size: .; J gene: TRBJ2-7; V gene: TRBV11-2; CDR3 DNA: TGTGCCAGCAGCTTAGGGCCGGGACAGCCATCCTACGAGCAGTACTTC; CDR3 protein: CASSLGPGQPSYEQYF
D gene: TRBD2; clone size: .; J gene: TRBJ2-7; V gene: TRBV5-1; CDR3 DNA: TGCGCCAGCAGCTGGGGACTAGCGGGGCTCCCCACCTACGAGCAGTACTTC; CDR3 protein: CASSWGLAGLPTYEQYF
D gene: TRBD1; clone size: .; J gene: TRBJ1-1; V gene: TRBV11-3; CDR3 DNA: TGTGCCAGCAGCTTAGATACAGGGGCGGACTCTGAAGCTTTCTTT; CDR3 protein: CASSLDTGADSEAFF
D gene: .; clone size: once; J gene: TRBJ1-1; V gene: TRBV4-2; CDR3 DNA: TGTGCCAGCAGCCGTAGGAGTTGGGGGGCGTCGGACCGACTCATGAACACTGAAGCTTTCTTT; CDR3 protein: CASSRRSWGASDRLMNTEAFF
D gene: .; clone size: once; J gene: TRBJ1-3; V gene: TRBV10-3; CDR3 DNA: TGTGCCATCAGTGACCCGGGGGGAAACACCATATATTTT; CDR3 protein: CAISDPGGNTIYF
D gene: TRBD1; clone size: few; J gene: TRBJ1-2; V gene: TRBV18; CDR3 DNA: TGTGCCAGCTCATTCCGGGACAGCTATGGCTACACCTTC; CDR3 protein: CASSFRDSYGYTF
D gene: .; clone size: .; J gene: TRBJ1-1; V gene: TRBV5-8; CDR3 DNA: TGTGCCAGCAGCTTACGTTTCCCGGGGGACACTGAAGCTTTCTTT; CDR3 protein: CASSLRFPGDTEAFF
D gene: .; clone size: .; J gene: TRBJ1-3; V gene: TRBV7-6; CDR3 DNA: TGTGCCAGCAGCTTATCCGGGACACTAGGAAACACCATATATTTT; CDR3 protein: CASSLSGTLGNTIYF
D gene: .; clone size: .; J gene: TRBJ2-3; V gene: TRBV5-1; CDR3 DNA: TGCGCCAGCAGCTTGGCCGGGGGCGGAATGGACACAGATACGCAGTATTTT; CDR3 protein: CASSLAGGGMDTDTQYF
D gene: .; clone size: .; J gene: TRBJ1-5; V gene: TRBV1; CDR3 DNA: TGCACCAGCAGCTACAGGGGTAACAATCAGCCCCAGCATTTT; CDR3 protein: CTSSYRGNNQPQHF
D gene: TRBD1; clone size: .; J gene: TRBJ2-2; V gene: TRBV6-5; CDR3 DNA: TGTGCCAGCAGTTACTCGACCCAGGGGGCGAGCGGGGAGCTGTTTTTT; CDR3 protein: CASSYSTQGASGELFF
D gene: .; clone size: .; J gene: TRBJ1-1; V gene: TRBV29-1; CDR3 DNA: TGCAGCGGACGCCCAGGGAACACTGAAGCTTTCTTT; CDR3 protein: CSGRPGNTEAFF
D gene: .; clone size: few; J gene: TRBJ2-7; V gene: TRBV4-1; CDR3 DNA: TGCGCCAGCAGCTCAATCGACAGGAGCTCCTACGAGCAGTACTTC; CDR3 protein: CASSSIDRSSYEQYF
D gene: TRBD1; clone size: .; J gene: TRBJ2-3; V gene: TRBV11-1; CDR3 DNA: TGTGCCAGCAGCTGGGGACAGGGGGCGCTGGCAGATACGCAGTATTTT; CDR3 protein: CASSWGQGALADTQYF
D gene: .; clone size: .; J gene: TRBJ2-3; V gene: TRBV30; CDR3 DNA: TGTGCCTGGAGTGCGAAGGGGCAGGGGGATACGCAGTATTTT; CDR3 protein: CAWSAKGQGDTQYF
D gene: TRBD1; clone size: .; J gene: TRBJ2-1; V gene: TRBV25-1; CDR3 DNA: TGTGCCAGCAGTGAATTACGGACAGGGGACAATGAGCAGTTCTTC; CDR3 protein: CASSELRTGDNEQFF